This T cell receptor (beta chain) was obtained from a study of read filtering for tumor transcriptome and immune sequencing. The overall study: R-ISS stage counts were eight or nine for I, around 17 for II, 6 or 7 for III.

Molecular barcoded adaptors covering alpha/delta and beta/gamma chains were used on roughly 400 ng RNA. In TCRdb, the reads were re-called with MiXCR into one record per CDR3 protein. The profile shows tens of thousands of distinct CDR3 sequences, about 22% of them singletons. Germline loops: CDR1 KGHSH, CDR2 LQKENI. CDR3 length: 17 amino acids. Findings and caveats of the study: IR-seq and RNA-seq agreed better without single-read clonotypes. IR-seq captured clonotypes deeper and more reliably than RNA-seq.

At the time of active disease, bone marrow was collected from every patient. A word on this clonotype: Its antigen is not identified. At one end the junction does not follow the germline gene, possibly because of a read error.

The sequenced sample was a population of CD138-negative cells sorted from bone marrow. The chain employs TRBV18 and TRBJ2-1; D perhaps matches TRBD2 (5 bases). This TCR came from a donor aged 40 or older with multiple myeloma. CDR3 in amino acids: CASSPLPFGSRYNDQFF. The CDR3 DNA is TGTGCCAGCTCACCTCTACCCTTTGGGAGCCGATACAATGATCAGTTCTTC.